This TCR beta chain originates from a study of T cell repertoires in cytomegalovirus infection. As for the study in general: CMV infection together with matching HLA type was indicated by public TCR beta signatures.

TCRdb fed the reads into MiXCR, producing one record per CDR3 protein. The sample contains fewer than 350,000 distinct CDR3 sequences, about a sixth of which appear only once. Looked up from germline, CDR1 is KGHSH and CDR2 is LQKENI. Trimming pared 0 bases from V and 4 bases from J, leaving 10 bases between. The CDR3 spans 14 residues. The source material was PBMCs. The sequence was collected from a human donor in good health (CMV status not recorded). Some clones in this sample may be carry-over from other donors' samples. The chain couples TRBV18 to TRBJ2-7; a weak D match, TRBD1 (5 bases). The CDR3 coding sequence is TGTGCCAGCTCACCACCGTCAGGGAAGTACGAGCAGTACTTC. It translates to CASSPPSGKYEQYF.